A single sample is the source of the 3 T cell receptor beta chains below, sequenced in a study of shared clonotypes between healthy human individuals. Profiled with immunoSEQ multiplex PCR; TCRdb holds only in-frame clones, not every one. The table lists some 980,000 clones, 76% of them singletons, with over 1.3% in the top ten. Sequenced input: memory CD4+ T cells sorted from blood. Subset given: CD45RA-negative fraction. These TCRs come from a man in his late teens or twenties in good health.

The CDR3 sequence is CASSVGLLAYEQYF. CDR3 DNA sequence: TGTGCCAGCAGTGTGGGCCTCTTGGCCTACGAGCAGTACTTC. The chain employs TRBV2 and TRBJ2-7, with D hard to call. Deletions cut 4 bases from V and 2 bases from J, with 12 bases between. From germline, CDR1 is SNHLY and CDR2 FYNNEI. CDR3 size: 14 residues. Full variable domain (outside the CDR3, taken from reference TRBV2 and TRBJ2-7): EPEVTQTPSHQVTQMGQEVILRCVPISNHLYFYWYRQILGQKVEFLVSFYNNEISEKSEIFDDQFSVERPDGSNFTLKIRSTKLEDSAMYFCASSVGLLAYEQYFGPGTRLTVT.

The V call is TRBV19, the J call TRBJ2-2; unclear D gene. V lost 1 base and J 9 bases, leaving 12 bases between the germline ends. The CDR3 contains 14 residues. Germline V gene lookup returns CDR1 LNHDA and CDR2 SQIVND (reference sequence). This CDR3 is CASSIGGMPRELFF. Written as DNA, the CDR3 is TGTGCCAGTAGTATAGGGGGTATGCCAAGGGAGCTGTTTTTT.

The gene calls are TRBV12-5 and TRBJ1-1; no definite D call. CDR1 is LGHNT and CDR2 is FRNRAP in the germline V gene. The germline V and J ends were trimmed by 3 bases and 3 bases, with 8 bases remaining between them. The CDR3 extends over 13 amino acids. This chain's CDR3 is CASGFSYDTEAFF. Written as DNA, the CDR3 is TGTGCTAGTGGTTTTTCCTACGACACTGAAGCTTTCTTT.